Here is one T cell receptor (beta chain) with its context. The antigen remains unidentified. The data originate from a study of Ad26.COV2.S vaccination and SARS-CoV-2 variants. Whole-study context: Intramuscular Ad26.COV2.S at 5x10^10 or 1x10^11 viral particles. Overall study results and limits: The analyses of TCR breadth and depth may have understated the size of total T cell responses. Substantial breadth in spike-specific CD8+ and CD4+ T cell responses was reportedly seen after vaccination.

The V and J ends lost 7 bases and 1 base respectively, with 10 bases between them. The CDR3 extends over 13 amino acids. CDR1 and CDR2 from the germline V gene are SGHAT and FQNNGV. Treatment in this sample: roughly 19 received Ad26.COV2.S at low or high dose, single or two shots; roughly five received placebo; per-sample allocation not given. Sampling happened 63 days after the first vaccine or placebo injection. Assay used: immunoSEQ multiplex PCR; TCRdb lists only in-frame clones, some missing. The sample consists of 380,000 or so clones, roughly 90% of them appearing once. The rearrangement uses TRBV11-2 and TRBJ1-1; D gene ambiguous. This material consisted of peripheral blood, taken in a trial of Ad26.COV2.S vaccine versus placebo. The clonotype originates from a person between 18 and 60 years old who received the Ad26.COV2.S COVID-19 vaccine or a placebo. This CDR3 is CASTPFSNTEAFF. CDR3 nucleotides: TGTGCCAGCACCCCTTTTTCGAACACTGAAGCTTTCTTT.